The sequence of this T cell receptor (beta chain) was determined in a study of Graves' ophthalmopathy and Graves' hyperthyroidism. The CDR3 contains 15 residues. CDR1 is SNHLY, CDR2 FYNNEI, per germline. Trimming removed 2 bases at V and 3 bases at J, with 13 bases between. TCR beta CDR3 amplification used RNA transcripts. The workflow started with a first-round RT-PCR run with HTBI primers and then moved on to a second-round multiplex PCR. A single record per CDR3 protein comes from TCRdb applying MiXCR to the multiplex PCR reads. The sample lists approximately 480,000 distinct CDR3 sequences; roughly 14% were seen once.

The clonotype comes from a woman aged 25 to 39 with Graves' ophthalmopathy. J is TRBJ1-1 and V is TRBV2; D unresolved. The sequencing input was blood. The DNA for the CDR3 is TGTGCCAGCAGTGAAAATTTACGACCGTACACTGAAGCTTTCTTT. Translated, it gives CASSENLRPYTEAFF.